These 16 T cell receptor beta chains share one sample of origin, sequenced in a study of T cell repertoires in cytomegalovirus infection. TCRdb reanalysed the reads using MiXCR and keeps one entry per CDR3 protein. The data contain 800,000 to 950,000 distinct CDR3 sequences, about 33% of them singletons. These receptors have no identified antigens. This specimen was cultured CD8+ T cells from PBMCs, taken from culture after CMV antigen stimulation. These receptors all come from a human donor in good health (CMV status not recorded). Some clones in this sample may be carry-over from other donors' samples.

This clonotype was found a few times. The V gene is TRBV24-1, the J gene TRBJ1-1; 9 bases fit TRBD1. V dropped 9 bases and J dropped 3; count of bases not matched to a gene: 4. Germline lookup yields CDR1 KGHDR and CDR2 SFDVKD. The CDR3 is made up of 13 amino acids. The CDR3 loop is CATSRTGDTEAFF. CDR3 sequence (DNA): TGTGCCACCTCACGGACAGGGGACACTGAAGCTTTCTTT.

The V call is TRBV15, the J call TRBJ2-1; D is perhaps TRBD2 (5 bases). This CDR3 contains 17 residues. The germline V gene has CDR1 LNHNV and CDR2 YYDKDF (reference sequence). The V end was cut by 0 bases, the J end by 0 bases, with 12 bases between. The CDR3 here is CATSRDSRRGSYNEQFF. The CDR3 region has the DNA TGTGCCACCAGCAGAGATAGCCGACGGGGCTCCTACAATGAGCAGTTCTTC.

The CDR3 region has the DNA TGTGCCAGCAGCCCCCGACTAGCGGGGGTATACAATGAGCAGTTCTTC. Its translation: CASSPRLAGVYNEQFF. This sequence joins TRBV7-2 and TRBJ2-1, with 12 bases matching TRBD2. Germline V gene data show CDR1 as SGHTA and CDR2 as FQGNSA. The V segment lost 5 bases and the J segment 4 bases; nucleotides outside the gene matches: 6. The CDR3 sequence is 16 residues long.

V usage is TRBV18 and J usage is TRBJ1-2; TRBD1 matches at 9 bases. V lost 3 bases, J lost 8 bases, and 10 bases stayed unmatched. Looked up from germline, CDR1 is KGHSH and CDR2 is LQKENI. The CDR3 is 15 amino acids. CDR3 nucleotide sequence: TGTGCCAGCTCACCGCCGGACAGGGGTGGCGTCGGCTACACCTTC. Its translation: CASSPPDRGGVGYTF. Using reference TRBV18 and TRBJ1-2 for the parts outside the CDR3, the full variable domain is NAGVMQNPRHLVRRRGQEARLRCSPMKGHSHVYWYRQLPEEGLKFMVYLQKENIIDESGMPKERFSAEFPKEGPSILRIQQVVRGDSAAYFCASSPPDRGGVGYTFGSGTRLTVV.

This clonotype was counted ten times or more. The chain is built from TRBV6-5 and TRBJ2-1, with 11 bases aligning to TRBD2. CDR1 is MNHEY, CDR2 SVGAGI, per germline. V dropped 3 bases and J dropped 5; count of bases not matched to a gene: 0. This CDR3 is 14 amino acids long. The CDR3 DNA follows: TGTGCCAGCAGTTATAGCGGGGGGGACAATGAGCAGTTCTTC. Its translation: CASSYSGGDNEQFF.

V usage is TRBV27 and J usage is TRBJ1-5; 7 positions agree with TRBD1. CDR1 and CDR2 from the germline V gene are MNHEY and SMNVEV (reference sequence). The CDR3 length is 14 residues. Unmatched junction bases numbered 9, after V lost 5 bases and J lost 8 bases. This CDR3 reads CASSPGQARKPQHF. The CDR3 region has the DNA TGTGCCAGCAGTCCCGGACAGGCCCGGAAGCCCCAGCATTTT.

CDR3 residues: CASSFRDRVSYEQYF. The DNA of the CDR3 is TGTGCCAGCAGTTTCCGGGACAGGGTGTCCTACGAGCAGTACTTC. This chain joins TRBV27 and TRBJ2-7; 9 positions agree with TRBD1. The J segment lost 1 base and the V segment lost 3 bases, leaving 4 bases of the junction unmatched. From germline, CDR1 is MNHEY and CDR2 SMNVEV (reference sequence). This CDR3 contains 15 residues.

This clonotype was counted only a few times. The CDR3 sequence is CASSQVQRAASGYNEQFF. The CDR3 region has the DNA TGCGCCAGCAGCCAAGTACAAAGGGCGGCTAGCGGGTACAATGAGCAGTTCTTC. V usage is TRBV4-1 and J usage is TRBJ2-1; TRBD2 matches at 8 bases. Trimming removed 1 base from V and 4 bases from J; junction bases left unmatched: 12. The CDR3 is made up of 18 amino acids. Germline V gives CDR1 MGHRA, CDR2 YSYEKL.

This sequence joins TRBV10-3 and TRBJ2-5; D ambiguous. This CDR3 comprises 12 residues. Between the trimmed V and J ends, which lost 0 bases and 5 bases, there was a span of 4 bases. CDR1 ENHRY and CDR2 SYGVKD come from the germline V gene. CDR3 in amino acids: CAISESMETQYF. CDR3 DNA sequence: TGTGCCATCAGTGAGTCGATGGAGACCCAGTACTTC.

This clonotype was found a few times. V gene TRBV12-3 or TRBV12-4 combines with J gene TRBJ2-1; possible D gene TRBD1, 6 bases. The CDR3 runs 17 residues. With 6 bases removed from V and 4 bases from J, the gap between germline ends came to 22 bases. In nucleotides, the CDR3 is TGTGCCAGCAGCCGCCAGGACAGTCGACCGGTATACAATGAGCAGTTCTTC. It specifies CASSRQDSRPVYNEQFF.

The rearrangement joins TRBV9 to TRBJ2-5; D perhaps matches TRBD1 (6 bases). Germline assignment: CDR1 SGDLS and CDR2 YYNGEE. CDR3 length: 14 residues. V was shortened by 0 bases and J by 4 bases, with 10 bases between the two germline ends. CDR3 DNA sequence: TGTGCCAGCAGCGTAGGAGGGGGTTCAGAGACCCAGTACTTC. Protein: CASSVGGGSETQYF.

J is TRBJ1-6 and V is TRBV7-9; a weak D match, TRBD1 (6 bases). CDR3 length: 16 residues. Trimming stripped 5 bases from V and 0 bases from J, with 11 bases between. The germline V gene has CDR1 SEHNR and CDR2 FQNEAQ (reference sequence). CDR3 loop: CASSPTDSSYNSPLHF. The DNA for the CDR3 is TGTGCCAGCAGCCCGACGGACAGCTCCTATAATTCACCCCTCCACTTT.

The sample holds a few counts of this clonotype. The chain is built from TRBV7-8 and TRBJ1-5, with a tentative D call TRBD1 (5 bases). The V and J ends lost 2 bases and 3 bases respectively, with 14 bases between them. CDR1 is SGHVS and CDR2 is FQNEAQ in the germline V gene. The CDR3 is made up of 16 amino acids. The CDR3 DNA is TGTGCCAGCAGCTTAATCGGCAGGGTGACCAATCAGCCCCAGCATTTT. Protein sequence: CASSLIGRVTNQPQHF.

This clonotype was counted a few times. This rearrangement joins TRBV6-5 to TRBJ2-1; 11 bases are a match to TRBD1. From germline, CDR1 is MNHEY and CDR2 SVGAGI. CDR3 size: 15 residues. V was pared by 2 bases and J by 8 bases, with 5 bases of the junction left unmatched. This chain's CDR3 is CASSYGQGAWDEQFF. In DNA form, the CDR3 reads TGTGCCAGCAGTTACGGACAGGGGGCGTGGGATGAGCAGTTCTTC.

This chain links TRBV27 with TRBJ1-2; possible D gene TRBD1, 6 bases. The germline CDR1 and CDR2 sequences are MNHEY and SMNVEV (reference sequence). The length of the CDR3 is 13 residues. The germline V and J ends were trimmed by 6 bases and 3 bases, with 11 bases remaining between them. The CDR3 nucleotides read TGTGCCAGCAGGTCCGGGACATACTATGGCTACACCTTC. It is translated as CASRSGTYYGYTF.

The chain combines TRBV27 with TRBJ1-2; possibly TRBD1 for D (5 bases). The germline V gene encodes CDR1 MNHEY and CDR2 SMNVEV (reference sequence). V was trimmed by 6 bases and J by 6 bases, leaving 20 bases between them. The CDR3 extends over 15 amino acids. CDR3 amino acids: CASSPEAPGRDGYTF. CDR3 in DNA: TGTGCCAGCAGCCCCGAGGCTCCAGGGAGAGATGGCTACACCTTC.